This T cell receptor beta chain is drawn from a study of shared clonotypes between healthy human individuals. This CDR3 spans 15 amino acids. Germline assignment: CDR1 SGHVS and CDR2 FNYEAQ. V lost 5 bases, J lost 2 bases, and 13 bases lay in between. TCRdb keeps only in-frame clones here, not all; method: immunoSEQ multiplex PCR. The sample lists about 2.3 million clones, about 90% seen once, with more than 0.35% in the top ten. This chain uses TRBV7-6 with TRBJ2-1; TRBD1 or TRBD2 may be the D gene (5 bases each). This clonotype was obtained from a man between 18 and 29 years old in good health. Some clones in this sample may be carry-over from other donors' samples. The sequencing sample was made of naive CD4+ T cells from PBMCs. The subset here: CD45RA+ positively selected. Written as DNA, the CDR3 is TGTGCCAGCAGCGGAGCCGGGACGACCTACAATGAGCAGTTCTTC. Translating gives CASSGAGTTYNEQFF.